Listed below are T cell receptor beta chains from one sample, sequenced in a study of T cells after yellow fever vaccination. MiXCR, run by TCRdb on the 5' RACE reads, gives a single entry per CDR3 protein. The table records some 160,000 distinct CDR3 sequences, roughly a tenth of them present only once. Sequencing used CD8+ T cells sorted from PBMCs, obtained 45 days after the yellow fever booster vaccination. The receptors shown here come from a man aged 18 to 29 who received the YFV17D yellow fever vaccine. The CDR3 runs from the conserved cysteine through the conserved F or W. A D gene is named only where the DNA matches it firmly.

TRBJ2-7 TRBD2 TRBV13 CASSDSGAPYEQYF
TRBJ2-1 TRBD2 TRBV7-8 CASSLASSGGHNEQFF
TRBJ2-2 NA TRBV4-1 CASSQRARGTGELFF
TRBJ1-1 NA TRBV14 CASSQVRQVNTEAFF
TRBJ1-1 NA TRBV7-9 CASSKSTADALGAFF
TRBJ2-2 TRBD1 TRBV6-2/TRBV6-3 CASRDDREELFF
TRBJ2-3 TRBD1 TRBV5-4 CASSSYGTGPTSYTDTQYF
TRBJ2-5 NA TRBV13 CASSSGFKETQYF
TRBJ2-2 NA TRBV11-3 CASQREVGELFF
TRBJ2-1 NA TRBV7-9 CASSQTGAVQFF
TRBJ2-1 NA TRBV6-2/TRBV6-3 CASSRAGLRDNEQFF
TRBJ2-1 TRBD1 TRBV20-1 CSATPGGTHNEQFF
TRBJ2-1 TRBD2 TRBV5-5 CAGGLAGGQPYNEQFF
TRBJ2-1 TRBD2 TRBV7-8 CASSRSGGLYNEQFF
TRBJ2-3 NA TRBV27 CASSLSLTDTQYF
TRBJ1-3 TRBD1 TRBV7-9 CASSPTGGGFSGNTIYF
TRBJ2-1 TRBD2 TRBV4-3 CASSQGGSSYNEQFF
TRBJ2-2 NA TRBV20-1 CSASSSARTGELFF
TRBJ2-2 NA TRBV7-9 CASSLFRTPNTGELFF
TRBJ1-2 NA TRBV11-2 CASSLGTVSGYTF
TRBJ2-2 TRBD2 TRBV11-2 CASSLEAGGPSTGELFF
TRBJ1-5 NA TRBV27 CASSYRDNNQPQHF
TRBJ1-5 NA TRBV6-5 CASSYSPHQPQHF
TRBJ2-3 NA TRBV9 CASSDPHREASTDTQYF
TRBJ2-5 TRBD1 TRBV23-1 CARGPDRVQETQYF
TRBJ1-4 NA TRBV7-6 CASSLDPATNEKLFF
TRBJ2-1 NA TRBV19 CASRTGLEQFF
TRBJ2-3 NA TRBV7-6 CASSPEGRGALLDTQYF
TRBJ2-2 NA TRBV6-5 CASSYRGQSEDTGELFF
TRBJ2-3 TRBD2 TRBV7-2 CASSQWTSGGTDTQYF
TRBJ2-6 NA TRBV29-1 CSGLGTDTGANVLTF
TRBJ2-1 TRBD1 TRBV6-6 CASSYSRDRGANEQFF
TRBJ2-2 NA TRBV12-3/TRBV12-4 CASIRITGELFF
TRBJ2-1 NA TRBV11-3 CASSSGRGEQFF
TRBJ1-6 NA TRBV7-9 CASSSFNSSPLHF
TRBJ2-1 NA TRBV7-6 CASSTTWGGLDEQFF
TRBJ1-2 NA TRBV15 CATGGNYGYTF
TRBJ1-1 NA TRBV29-1 CSVWASVDEAFF
TRBJ1-1 NA TRBV4-3 CASSQVGRGMNTEAFF
TRBJ2-2 NA TRBV27 CASRVYDNRELFF
TRBJ1-1 NA TRBV7-2 CASSTSPRGNTEAFF
TRBJ2-1 NA TRBV7-9 CASSLGVNEQFF
TRBJ2-7 TRBD1 TRBV2 CASSLRDRGIREQYF
TRBJ1-2 NA TRBV27 CASSSDPSYGYTF
TRBJ2-3 NA TRBV19 CASSSSRSLSDTQYF
TRBJ2-1 TRBD1 TRBV11-2 CASSLVIPPTGAIYNEQFF
TRBJ2-7 TRBD2 TRBV4-2 CASSQGSGGEYYEQYF
TRBJ2-3 TRBD2 TRBV7-2 CASSNSGGAGDTQYF
TRBJ2-3 TRBD2 TRBV11-2 CASSLGIAGGGTDTQYF
TRBJ2-5 TRBD2 TRBV7-9 CASSLVGGLAGQETQYF
TRBJ2-1 TRBD2 TRBV11-1 CASSSRLAKRYNEQFF
TRBJ2-5 NA TRBV5-1 CASSLEGGVQETQYF
TRBJ2-7 NA TRBV4-1 CASSQESYYEQYF